Given below is one T cell receptor beta chain in context. Its matching antigen is unknown. An input of roughly 0.5 to 1 ug of RNA was subjected to reverse transcription using random hexamers. In TCRdb, the immunoSEQ multiplex PCR reads were re-called with MiXCR into one record per CDR3 protein. The repertoire consists of 150,000 to 200,000 distinct CDR3 sequences, with roughly 94% occurring once and the leading ten covering about 0.086%. The data originate from a study of CD8 T cells in Susac syndrome. Broader study findings: The relatively small number of individuals in the TCR sequencing and HLA analysis was acknowledged by the study.

In blood CD8+ and CD4+ T cells, TCR beta underwent sequencing. The multiple sclerosis controls were treatment-naive patients affected by stable or active relapsing-remitting disease. Germline loops: CDR1 MDHEN, CDR2 SYDVKM. V gave up 4 bases and J gave up 5 bases; unmatched junction bases: 6. CDR3 length equals 15 residues. The rearrangement joins TRBV28 to TRBJ2-5; 11 bases are a match to TRBD2. The clonotype originates from a human donor with multiple sclerosis. The sample was CD4+ T cells from PBMCs. The CDR3 nucleotides read TGTGCCAGCAGTTCCCAAGGGACTAGCGGCGAGACCCAGTACTTC. It codes for CASSSQGTSGETQYF.